This T cell receptor (beta chain) comes out of a study of blood T cells in healthy people across ages. The CDR3 length is 16 residues. Germline loops: CDR1 MGHDK, CDR2 SYGVNS. V shed 4 bases and J shed 2 bases, with 15 bases lying between them. This clonotype was counted a few times. PCR was performed a second time for 7 to 11 cycles using a sample-barcoded 5' primer and a J-beta primer mix. TCRdb recomputed calls from the 5' RACE reads with MiXCR, one row per CDR3 protein. The sample includes fewer than 1,200,000 distinct CDR3 sequences, less than 25% of them seen just once. The data were also submitted as part of a second study, on T cells of mothers and their children. This second study notes: All extracted RNA went into cDNA synthesis, about 1.6 ug per 15 ul. The effect of thymic selection on TCR recombination output is similar between related and unrelated pairs. It was observed that no persistent microchimeric T cell clones could be detected.

The V call is TRBV25-1, the J call TRBJ1-5, with D possibly TRBD1 on 5 matching bases. Sequences were obtained from blood. The origin of this receptor is a girl aged 2 to 9 in good health. DNA for the CDR3: TGTGCCAGCAGTGGTCGGGACGGGTGGCGCAATCAGCCCCAGCATTTT. Translated: CASSGRDGWRNQPQHF.